This T cell receptor (beta chain) was sequenced in a study of blood T cell repertoires in COVID-19. Study at large: Sites across the United States, Italy and Spain contributed samples from acute and convalescent COVID-19. PBMCs, B-cell-depleted T cells, or T cells provided the cDNA or gDNA that made up the material.

The authors' processing: Amplification of reference gene primers provided the estimated nucleated cell counts. Here immunoSEQ multiplex PCR was the method, and the copy in TCRdb shows in-frame clones only, minus some. That table furnishes V, J and clone size, whereas the DNA furnished D and trimming. This sample carries 75,000 to 95,000 clones, 88% of them seen once, and the ten largest clones take about 21%. This clone turned up a few times. CDR1 SGHNT and CDR2 YYREEE come from the germline V gene (reference sequence). The CDR3 length is 14 residues. With 0 bases removed from V and 2 bases from J, the gap between germline ends came to 8 bases.

The sample was peripheral blood. This receptor was identified in a human donor in a cohort sampled during active COVID-19. V usage is TRBV5-4 and J usage is TRBJ1-2, with a possible D match to TRBD1 (6 bases). The CDR3 sequence: CASSLAGQNYGYTF. The CDR3 DNA sequence: TGTGCCAGCAGCTTGGCCGGACAGAACTATGGCTACACCTTC.